This T cell receptor beta chain was recorded in a study of somatic mutations in cytotoxic T cells in rheumatoid arthritis. TCRdb's copy holds only in-frame clones and misses some; the assay was immunoSEQ multiplex PCR. The sample carries around 21,000 clones, about four fifths recorded once. Specimen: CD8+ T cells sorted from blood. The clonotype was recovered from an adult with rheumatoid arthritis.

Here the CDR3 reads CASRQQGSYYGYTF. As DNA, the CDR3 is TGTGCCAGCAGACAACAGGGAAGTTACTATGGCTACACCTTC. The J gene is TRBJ1-2, the V gene TRBV27; D may be TRBD1 (6 bases). The CDR3 sequence is 14 residues long. Germline V gene sequence: CDR1 MNHEY, CDR2 SMNVEV (reference sequence). The V and J ends lost 6 bases and 3 bases respectively, with 14 bases between them.